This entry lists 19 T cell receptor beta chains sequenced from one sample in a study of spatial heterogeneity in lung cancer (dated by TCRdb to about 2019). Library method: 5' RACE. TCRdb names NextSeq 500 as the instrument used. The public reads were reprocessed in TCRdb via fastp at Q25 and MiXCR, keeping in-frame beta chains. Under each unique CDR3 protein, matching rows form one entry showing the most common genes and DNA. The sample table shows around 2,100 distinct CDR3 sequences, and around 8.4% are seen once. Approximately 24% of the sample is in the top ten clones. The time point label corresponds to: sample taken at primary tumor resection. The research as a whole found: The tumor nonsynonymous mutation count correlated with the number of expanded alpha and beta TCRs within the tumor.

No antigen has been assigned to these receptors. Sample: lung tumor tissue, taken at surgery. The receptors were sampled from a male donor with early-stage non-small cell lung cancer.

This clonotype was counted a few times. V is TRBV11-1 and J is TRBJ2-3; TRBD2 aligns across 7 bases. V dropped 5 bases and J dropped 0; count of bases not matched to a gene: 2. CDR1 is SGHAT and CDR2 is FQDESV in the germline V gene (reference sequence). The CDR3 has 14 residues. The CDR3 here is CASSERGSTDTQYF. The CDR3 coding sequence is TGTGCCAGCAGCGAGCGGGGTAGCACAGATACGCAGTATTTT.

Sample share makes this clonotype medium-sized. The CDR3 spells CSGGTPSLPGQAYEQYF. The CDR3, as DNA: TGCAGTGGGGGAACACCCTCCTTGCCGGGACAGGCCTACGAGCAGTACTTC. The gene calls are TRBV20-1 and TRBJ2-7, with TRBD1 matching over 8 bases. Germline assignment: CDR1 DFQATT and CDR2 SNEGSKA (reference sequence). The CDR3 spans 17 residues. The trim removed 7 bases at V and 2 bases at J, leaving 19 bases unmatched.

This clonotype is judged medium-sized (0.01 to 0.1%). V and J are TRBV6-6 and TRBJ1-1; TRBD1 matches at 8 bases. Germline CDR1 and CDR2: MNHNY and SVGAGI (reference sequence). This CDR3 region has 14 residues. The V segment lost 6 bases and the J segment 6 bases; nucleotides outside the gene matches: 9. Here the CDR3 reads CASRGGQGESEAFF. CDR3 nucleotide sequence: TGTGCCAGCAGGGGAGGACAGGGTGAATCTGAAGCTTTCTTT.

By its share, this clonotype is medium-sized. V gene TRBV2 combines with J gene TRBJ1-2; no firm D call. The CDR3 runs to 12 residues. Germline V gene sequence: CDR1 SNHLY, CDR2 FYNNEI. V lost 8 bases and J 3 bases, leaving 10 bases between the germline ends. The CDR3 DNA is TGTGCCAGCTACACTGGGGACTATGGCTACACCTTC. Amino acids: CASYTGDYGYTF.

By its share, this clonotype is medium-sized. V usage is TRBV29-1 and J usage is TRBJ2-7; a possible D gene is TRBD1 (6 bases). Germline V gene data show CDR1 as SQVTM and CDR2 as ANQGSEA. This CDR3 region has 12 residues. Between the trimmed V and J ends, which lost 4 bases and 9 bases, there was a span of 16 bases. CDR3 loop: CSVAPEDSRQYF. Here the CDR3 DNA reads TGCAGCGTTGCCCCGGAGGACAGTCGGCAGTACTTC.

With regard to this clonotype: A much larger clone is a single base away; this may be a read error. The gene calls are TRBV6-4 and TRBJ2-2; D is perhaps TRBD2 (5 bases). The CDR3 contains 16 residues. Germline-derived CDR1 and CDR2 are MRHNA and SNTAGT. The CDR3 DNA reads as TGTGCCAGGTACCCCTGGCAAACCGCCAACACCGGGGTGCTGTTTTTT. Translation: CARYPWQTANTGVLFF.

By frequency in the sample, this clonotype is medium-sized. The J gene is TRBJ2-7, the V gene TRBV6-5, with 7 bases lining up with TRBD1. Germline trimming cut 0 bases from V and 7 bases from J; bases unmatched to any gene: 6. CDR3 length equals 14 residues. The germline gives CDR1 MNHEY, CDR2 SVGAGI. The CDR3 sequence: CASSYSGGAREQYF. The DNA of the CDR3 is TGTGCCAGCAGTTACTCAGGGGGCGCGAGGGAGCAGTACTTC.

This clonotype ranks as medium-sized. The DNA for the CDR3 is TGTGCCAGCAGTGTCCAGACGCACACTGAAGCTTTCTTT. Amino acid sequence: CASSVQTHTEAFF. This chain uses TRBV25-1 with TRBJ1-1; D is uncertain. The CDR3 length is 13 residues. V was clipped by 4 bases and J by 3 bases, with 9 bases between them. Germline CDR1 is MGHDK and CDR2 is SYGVNS. The variable domain in full, with the rest retrieved from reference TRBV25-1 and TRBJ1-1, is EADIYQTPRYLVIGTGKKITLECSQTMGHDKMYWYQQDPGMELHLIHYSYGVNSTEKGDLSSESTVSRIRTEHFPLTLESARPSHTSQYLCASSVQTHTEAFFGQGTRLTVV.

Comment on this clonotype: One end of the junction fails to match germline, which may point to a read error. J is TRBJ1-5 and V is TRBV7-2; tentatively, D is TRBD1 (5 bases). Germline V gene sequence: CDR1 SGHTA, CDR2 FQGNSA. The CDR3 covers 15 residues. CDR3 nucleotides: TGTGCCAGCAGCATAGCCGGGACGGTCAATCAGCCCCAGCATTTT. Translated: CASSIAGTVNQPQHF.

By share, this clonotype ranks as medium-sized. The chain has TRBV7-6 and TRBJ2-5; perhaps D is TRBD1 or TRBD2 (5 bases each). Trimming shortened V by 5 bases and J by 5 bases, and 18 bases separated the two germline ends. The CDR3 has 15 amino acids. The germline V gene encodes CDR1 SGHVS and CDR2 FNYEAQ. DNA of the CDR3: TGTGCCAGCAGCCAGACCGGGGCCCAAAGGGAGACCCAGTACTTC. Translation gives CASSQTGAQRETQYF.

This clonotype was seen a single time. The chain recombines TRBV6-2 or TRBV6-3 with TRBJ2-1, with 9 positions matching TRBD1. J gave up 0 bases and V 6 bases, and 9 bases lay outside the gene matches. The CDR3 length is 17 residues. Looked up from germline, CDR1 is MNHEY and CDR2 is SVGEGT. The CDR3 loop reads CASRQLGQGNSYNEQFF. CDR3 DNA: TGTGCCAGCAGGCAACTGGGACAGGGCAACTCCTACAATGAGCAGTTCTTC.

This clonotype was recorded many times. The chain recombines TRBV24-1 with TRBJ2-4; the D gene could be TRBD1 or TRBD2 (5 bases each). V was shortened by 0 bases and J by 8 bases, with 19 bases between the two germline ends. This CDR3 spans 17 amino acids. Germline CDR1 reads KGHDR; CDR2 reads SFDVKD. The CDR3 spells CATSDLQILGESDIQYF. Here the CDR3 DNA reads TGTGCCACCAGTGATTTGCAAATCTTGGGGGAGTCGGACATTCAGTACTTC.

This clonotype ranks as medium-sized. The CDR3 coding sequence is TGTGCCAGCAGCTGGAGGGGGGACACTGAAGCTTTCTTT. Protein: CASSWRGDTEAFF. V usage is TRBV7-9 and J usage is TRBJ1-1; D may be TRBD1 (6 bases). V lost 4 bases, J lost 3 bases, and 9 bases lay in between. The CDR3 consists of 13 residues. Germline CDR1 reads SEHNR; CDR2 reads FQNEAQ (reference sequence).

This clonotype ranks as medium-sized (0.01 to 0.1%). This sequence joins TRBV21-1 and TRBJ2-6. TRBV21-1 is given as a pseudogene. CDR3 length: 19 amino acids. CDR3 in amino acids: CASSNPNTIIDSGANVLTF. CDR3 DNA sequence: TGTGCCAGCAGCAACCCAAACACTATAATTGATTCTGGGGCCAACGTCCTGACTTTC.

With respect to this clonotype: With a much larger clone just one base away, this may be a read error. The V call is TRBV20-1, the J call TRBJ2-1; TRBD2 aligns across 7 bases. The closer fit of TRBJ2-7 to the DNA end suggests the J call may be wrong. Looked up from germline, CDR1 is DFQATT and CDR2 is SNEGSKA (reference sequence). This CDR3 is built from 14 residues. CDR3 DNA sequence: TGCAGTGCCATATCGTTGGCGGGAGACAATGAGCAGTACTTC. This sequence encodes CSAISLAGDNEQYF.

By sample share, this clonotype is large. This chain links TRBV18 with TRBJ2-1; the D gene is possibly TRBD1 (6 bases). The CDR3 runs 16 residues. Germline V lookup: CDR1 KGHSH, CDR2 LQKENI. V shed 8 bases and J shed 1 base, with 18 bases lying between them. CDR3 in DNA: TGTGCCAGCCGACTACGGGCCGGACAGTCCTACAATGAGCAGTTCTTC. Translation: CASRLRAGQSYNEQFF.

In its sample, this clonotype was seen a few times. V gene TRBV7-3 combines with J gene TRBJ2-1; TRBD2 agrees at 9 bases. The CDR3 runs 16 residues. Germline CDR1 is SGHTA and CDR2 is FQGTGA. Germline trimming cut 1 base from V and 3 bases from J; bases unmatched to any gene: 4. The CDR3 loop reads CASSLSSSGIYNEQFF. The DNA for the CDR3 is TGTGCCAGCAGCTTAAGTTCTAGCGGGATCTACAATGAGCAGTTCTTC.

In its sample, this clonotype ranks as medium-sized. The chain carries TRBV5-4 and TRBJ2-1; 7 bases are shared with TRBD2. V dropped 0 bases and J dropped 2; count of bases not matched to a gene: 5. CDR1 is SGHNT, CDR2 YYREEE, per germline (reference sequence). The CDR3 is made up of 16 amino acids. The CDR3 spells CASSLVAGVAYNEQFF. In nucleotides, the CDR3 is TGTGCCAGCAGCTTGGTTGCGGGAGTCGCCTACAATGAGCAGTTCTTC.

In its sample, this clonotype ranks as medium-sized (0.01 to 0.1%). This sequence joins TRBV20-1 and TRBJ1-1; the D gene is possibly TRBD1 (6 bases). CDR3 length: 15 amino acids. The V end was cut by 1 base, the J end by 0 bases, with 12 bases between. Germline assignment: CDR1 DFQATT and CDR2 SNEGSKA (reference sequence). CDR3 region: CSARGGTGLNTEAFF. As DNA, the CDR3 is TGCAGTGCTAGAGGCGGTACAGGGTTGAACACTGAAGCTTTCTTT.